This T cell receptor beta chain was obtained from a study of CD4 and CD8 cells across lung adenocarcinoma regions (dated by TCRdb to the late 2010s). The study in broad terms: To look at intratumor heterogeneity in the T cell receptor repertoire, the study compared tumor centers against tumor margins.

Donors were patients with localized lung adenocarcinoma, a subtype of non-small cell lung cancer. Samples were obtained from the margins of localized lung adenocarcinomas. For TCR repertoire analysis, CD4+ T cells from tumor tissue were profiled separately from CD8+ T cells. The CDR3 spans 16 residues, from the cysteine through the phenylalanine. The CDR3 DNA has 48 bases and is translated from base 1. Per the germline V gene, MNHNS is the CDR1 and SASEGT is the CDR2. V is shortened by 1 base, J by 0 bases, and the region joining them spans 10 bases. In its sample, this clonotype comes out as large (0.1 to 1%). The clone's antigen remains unknown. Base quality data are lacking; no much larger clone is found one base away. Receptor amplification or capture employed PCR. The reads were generated on a HiSeq X Ten. TCRdb took the public reads, trimmed them with fastp at Q25, ran MiXCR for clone calling and kept in-frame beta chains. All rows with the same CDR3 protein become a single entry with the most common DNA and genes. The sample yields 3,000 or so distinct CDR3 sequences; around two thirds were counted once. Of the sample, approximately 15% is held by the ten largest clones.

The clonotype originates from a male donor with lung adenocarcinoma. The CD4 and CD8 labels of this study may be unreliable. Material: CD4+ T cells from the margin of a lung tumor. The sample's cell subset or site, from its label and the paper: tumor margin region. The chain is made from TRBV6-1 and TRBJ2-1; tentative D gene TRBD2, with 6 bases matching. The nucleotide sequence reads as follows: TGTGCCAGCAGTGAAGGCGGCGGGGACTCCTACAATGAGCAGTTCTTC. It translates as CASSEGGGDSYNEQFF.